This T cell receptor beta chain was obtained from a study of cytomegalovirus exposure and HLA in healthy donors. Study-wide context: Across under 450 genotyped donors, approximately 81% landed in the Caucasian-associated ancestry cluster. Study-wide results and caveats: A list of 164 TCR beta chains associated with cytomegalovirus was given.

This clone was seen only once. Its antigen is not known. In nominal health when sampled, donors likely had unrecorded immune exposures nonetheless. PCR involved 60 Vbeta and 13 Jbeta primers. In the study's own analysis: As a later analysis found, there were approximately 80 million unique TCR beta chains, of which some 9.9 million were shared. Generated by immunoSEQ multiplex PCR, the TCRdb table keeps only in-frame clones and is missing some. V and J calls and clone size are as listed in that table; D and trimming were resolved from the DNA. The repertoire holds tens of thousands of clones, with 75% as singletons. The material sequenced was PBMCs. The clonotype originates from a woman aged 35 to 49 in good health and CMV-seronegative.

The CDR3 loop is CASSLGTRGNEQFF. Written as DNA, the CDR3 is TGTGCCAGCAGTTTAGGCACTCGGGGTAATGAGCAGTTCTTC. The chain employs TRBV27 and TRBJ2-1; D possibly corresponds to TRBD2 (5 bases). Trimming left V 2 bases short and J 7 bases short, with 12 bases between. The germline CDR1 and CDR2 sequences are MNHEY and SMNVEV (reference sequence). CDR3 length equals 14 residues.